A single sample gave rise to the 12 T cell receptor beta chains below, sequenced in a study of vaccination and CD4 T cells after COVID-19. Their cognate antigens are unknown. The Oncomine TCR Beta short-read assay generated sequence data from the DNA of cultured CD4+ T cells. TCRdb analysed the PCR reads with MiXCR anew, one entry per CDR3 protein. The table lists fewer than 7,500 distinct CDR3 sequences, about a third of them singletons. Treatment in this sample: roughly 10-day PBMC culture with coronavirus spike peptide pools or control peptides (ViraFEST assay). CD4+ T-cell collection from the unexposed donor predated the COVID-19 pandemic (2011-2018). Sequenced sample: CD4+ T cells from blood, cultured in vitro. These receptors all stem from a human donor in good health.

The CDR3 sequence is CASSEWGDEQYF. CDR3 bases: TGTGCCAGCAGTGAATGGGGGGACGAGCAGTACTTC. V gene TRBV25-1 combines with J gene TRBJ2-7, with D possibly matching TRBD2 (6 bases). The CDR3 is 12 amino acids. V lost 1 base and J 5 bases, leaving 6 bases between the germline ends. Germline V gene lookup returns CDR1 MGHDK and CDR2 SYGVNS.

This clonotype occurred a few times. This chain uses TRBV2 with TRBJ1-6, with TRBD1 matching over 11 bases. The germline V gene encodes CDR1 SNHLY and CDR2 FYNNEI. The junction had 7 bases not matched to a gene; V was cut back by 6 bases and J by 9 bases. The CDR3 is made up of 15 amino acids. The CDR3 sequence: CASRPWTGGGSPLHF. CDR3 nucleotide sequence: TGTGCCAGCAGACCCTGGACAGGGGGCGGTTCACCCCTCCACTTT. Full variable domain (outside the CDR3, taken from reference TRBV2 and TRBJ1-6): EPEVTQTPSHQVTQMGQEVILRCVPISNHLYFYWYRQILGQKVEFLVSFYNNEISEKSEIFDDQFSVERPDGSNFTLKIRSTKLEDSAMYFCASRPWTGGGSPLHFGNGTRLTVT.

This clonotype was observed a few times. The V call is TRBV5-1, the J call TRBJ2-1, with TRBD2 as a possible D gene (5 bases). Germline CDR1 SGHRS, CDR2 YFSETQ. The CDR3 has 15 residues. Trimming took off 4 bases at V and 2 bases at J, with 13 bases between the two ends. CDR3 residues: CASSGTSRAYNEQFF. The CDR3 DNA reads as TGCGCCAGCAGCGGTACTAGTCGGGCCTACAATGAGCAGTTCTTC. The whole variable domain, filled in from reference TRBV5-1 and TRBJ2-1, reads KAGVTQTPRYLIKTRGQQVTLSCSPISGHRSVSWYQQTPGQGLQFLFEYFSETQRNKGNFPGRFSGRQFSNSRSEMNVSTLELGDSALYLCASSGTSRAYNEQFFGPGTRLTVL.

J is TRBJ2-7 and V is TRBV2, with a weak D call TRBD1 (6 bases). Per germline, CDR1 SNHLY and CDR2 FYNNEI. The CDR3 runs to 16 residues. The ends were cut back, 3 bases at V and 4 bases at J, with 19 bases in the middle. CDR3 loop: CASSEIAQGLVYEQYF. The CDR3 nucleotides read TGTGCCAGCAGTGAGATTGCCCAGGGGTTAGTATACGAGCAGTACTTC.

This clonotype appeared a few times. V usage is TRBV20-1 and J usage is TRBJ1-1; unclear D gene. V lost 3 bases to trimming and J lost 8 bases, with 10 bases between them. Germline loops: CDR1 DFQATT, CDR2 SNEGSKA (reference sequence). This CDR3 has 11 amino acids. CDR3 protein: CSARYSEEAFF. The CDR3 nucleotides are TGCAGTGCTAGGTACTCTGAGGAAGCTTTCTTT.

CDR3 nucleotides: TGTGCCAGTAGGCGCCAGACCTCTGGAAACACCATATATTTT. As protein: CASRRQTSGNTIYF. The chain has TRBV19 and TRBJ1-3; D remains ambiguous. This CDR3 region has 14 residues. Trimming removed 6 bases at V and 0 bases at J, with 9 bases between. Germline V gives CDR1 LNHDA, CDR2 SQIVND (reference sequence).

Of note for this clonotype: Given a much more abundant clone one base away, this may be a read error. V gene TRBV19 combines with J gene TRBJ2-2; D gene unclear. In germline, CDR1 is LNHDA, CDR2 SQIVND (reference sequence). V was cut by 1 base and J by 10 bases, with 10 bases left in between. CDR3 length: 13 amino acids. CDR3 loop: CASSIALLKELFF. The CDR3 DNA sequence: TGTGCCAGTAGTATAGCTTTGCTAAAGGAGCTGTTTTTT.

The chain is built from TRBV19 and TRBJ1-2, with a tentative D call TRBD1 (5 bases). CDR1 is LNHDA, CDR2 SQIVND, per germline (reference sequence). This CDR3 has 11 residues. The V gene lost 6 bases and the J gene lost 7 bases, with 9 bases spanning the gap. The CDR3 spells CASRRQGGYTF. CDR3 in DNA: TGTGCCAGTAGGCGGCAGGGTGGCTACACCTTC. Variable domain in full (rest from reference TRBV19 and TRBJ1-2): DGGITQSPKYLFRKEGQNVTLSCEQNLNHDAMYWYRQDPGQGLRLIYYSQIVNDFQKGDIAEGYSVSREKKESFPLTVTSAQKNPTAFYLCASRRQGGYTFGSGTRLTVV.

A single count supports this clonotype. The chain is built from TRBV20-1 and TRBJ1-2; D remains unclear. The germline V and J ends were trimmed by 0 bases and 0 bases, with 11 bases remaining between them. Germline CDR1 is DFQATT and CDR2 is SNEGSKA (reference sequence). The CDR3 length is 15 residues. CDR3 sequence: CSARDRQAANYGYTF. Written as DNA, the CDR3 is TGCAGTGCTAGAGATCGGCAGGCGGCTAACTATGGCTACACCTTC.

This clonotype has only one observation. This chain uses TRBV29-1 with TRBJ1-1; D perhaps matches TRBD1 (6 bases). From germline, CDR1 is SQVTM and CDR2 ANQGSEA. V lost 7 bases and J lost 6, with 12 bases in between. The CDR3 has 11 amino acids. The CDR3 sequence is CSGRGTAEAFF. In DNA, the CDR3 is TGCAGCGGCAGGGGTACCGCTGAAGCTTTCTTT.

This clonotype appeared a few times. The rearrangement links TRBV7-9 to TRBJ1-5; D may be TRBD1 (5 bases). The germline V gene has CDR1 SEHNR and CDR2 FQNEAQ (reference sequence). V lost 3 bases and J 8 bases, leaving 11 bases between the germline ends. The CDR3 spans 13 residues. The CDR3: CASSFGEGKPQHF. CDR3 coding DNA: TGTGCCAGCAGCTTCGGGGAGGGGAAGCCCCAGCATTTT.

This chain uses TRBV19 with TRBJ1-5; TRBD1 agrees at 11 bases. V dropped 3 bases and J dropped 4; count of bases not matched to a gene: 2. The CDR3 sequence is 15 residues long. Germline V gives CDR1 LNHDA, CDR2 SQIVND (reference sequence). DNA of the CDR3: TGTGCCAGTAGTATCCGGGACAGGGGGAATCAGCCCCAGCATTTT. Translation: CASSIRDRGNQPQHF.